This TCR beta chain originates from a study of preoperative IRX-2 immunotherapy in early breast cancer. The assay was immunoSEQ multiplex PCR, and TCRdb's table has in-frame clones only and misses some. Counted here are roughly 25,000 clones, approximately 80% occurring once; the ten biggest clones make up about 2.4%. The J segment lost 8 bases and the V segment lost 2 bases, leaving 10 bases of the junction unmatched. CDR3 size: 17 residues. The germline V gene encodes CDR1 MDHEN and CDR2 SYDVKM. As for treatment: preoperative locoregional IRX-2 cytokine immunotherapy. This phase Ib study tested locoregional IRX-2 cytokine immunotherapy given before surgery.

Sequences were derived from lymph node tissue, sampled before IRX-2 immunotherapy. This TCR derives from a human donor with breast cancer. The chain combines TRBV28 with TRBJ2-3; 13 nucleotides line up with TRBD2. The CDR3 is CASSLPLGTSGVRTQYF. CDR3 in DNA: TGTGCCAGCAGTTTACCACTAGGGACTAGCGGGGTTCGTACGCAGTATTTT.